This is a list of T cell receptor beta chains from one sample in a study of CD8+ T cells in alopecia areata. Produced via immunoSEQ multiplex PCR; TCRdb's table is partial and in-frame only. The sample lists about 210,000 clones, around two fifths seen once, with 2.6% in the top ten. Sample: CD4+ T cells sorted from blood, taken between weeks 36 and 40, from a patient treated with tofacitinib. These receptors were taken from a human donor with alopecia areata. Each CDR3 is given with its conserved first and last residue. The order of the fields is V gene, J gene, CDR3 protein.

TRBV5-1	TRBJ1-2	CASSSSPGTEFYGYTF
TRBV30	TRBJ2-4	CAWSSGNSIQYF
TRBV5-1	TRBJ2-3	CASTVLGTDTQYF
TRBV7-2	TRBJ2-7	CASSPRVPNSYEQYF
TRBV10-3	TRBJ1-1	CAISETGTGRTEAFF
TRBV9	TRBJ1-2	CASRQTGGYGYTF
TRBV28	TRBJ2-7	CASRGVAAYEQYF
TRBV6-1	TRBJ2-3	CAAHKTRLTDTQYF
TRBV2	TRBJ2-4	CASRRQADIQYF
TRBV30	TRBJ2-7	CAWSVGPYEQYF
TRBV30	TRBJ2-5	CALGTGRRETQYF
TRBV4-3	TRBJ1-2	CASSQDLGSSYGYTF
TRBV5-1	TRBJ1-1	CASSSGMNTEAFF
TRBV29-1	TRBJ2-1	CSVARTRSYNEQFF
TRBV11-2	TRBJ2-5	CASSLSGGVQETQYF
TRBV7-3	TRBJ2-7	CASSLMAGPYEQYF
TRBV27	TRBJ1-2	CASSPKEDYGYTF
TRBV30	TRBJ2-5	CAWKDGKKETQYF
TRBV9	TRBJ2-5	CASSPGRIQETQYF
TRBV28	TRBJ2-7	CASTGTDYEQYF
TRBV2	TRBJ2-7	CASNPGQTPNEQYF
TRBV30	TRBJ2-3	CAWSEEWDTQYF
TRBV5-6	TRBJ2-7	CASSSYPYEQYF
TRBV5-1	TRBJ1-5	CASSLEGGSQPQHF
TRBV9	TRBJ2-7	CASSAAGGRYEQYF
TRBV4-3	TRBJ2-1	CASSQDPPGEQFF
TRBV15	TRBJ1-2	CATSRSTGGISRPNYGYTF
TRBV28	TRBJ1-5	CASRPEGVLGNQPQHF
TRBV5-1	TRBJ2-1	CASSLAGVPYNEQFF
TRBV25-1	TRBJ2-7	CASSEWGISSYEQYF
TRBV28	TRBJ1-1	CASIEDRGKAEAFF
TRBV10-3	TRBJ1-4	CAISEASPTTEKLFF
TRBV4-2	TRBJ1-2	CASSLKMQGTGGYTF
TRBV28	TRBJ2-1	CASSLWGAGDNEQFF
TRBV7-9	TRBJ2-7	CASSLGGQGSHEQYF
TRBV30	TRBJ2-1	CAWSERNEQFF
TRBV29-1	TRBJ2-3	CSVGQGGDTQYF
TRBV29-1	TRBJ1-2	CSVWTETNYGYTF
TRBV19	TRBJ1-1	CASSGRQGVWEAFF
TRBV5-6	TRBJ1-2	CASSPGSGGNYGYTF
TRBV25-1	TRBJ2-1	CATAEGGGNYNEQFF
TRBV15	TRBJ2-1	CATSGRLAGDRRYEQFF
TRBV30	TRBJ2-3	CAWSVYGLAGSSSF
TRBV6-5	TRBJ2-7	CASRHTYQRVYEQYF
TRBV19	TRBJ2-6	CASSIVRTGGVSGANVLTF
TRBV30	TRBJ1-2	CAWSVTGRNGYTF
TRBV30	TRBJ1-4	CAWSVTGGNEKLFF